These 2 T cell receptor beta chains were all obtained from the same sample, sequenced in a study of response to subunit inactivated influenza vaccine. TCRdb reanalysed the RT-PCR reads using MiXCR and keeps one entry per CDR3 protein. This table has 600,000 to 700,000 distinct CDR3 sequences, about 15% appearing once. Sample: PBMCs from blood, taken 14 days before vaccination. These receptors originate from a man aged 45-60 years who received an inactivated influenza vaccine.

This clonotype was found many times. The CDR3 protein is CASSLGGQSYNEQFF. The CDR3 bases are TGTGCCAGCAGTTTAGGTGGACAATCCTACAATGAGCAGTTCTTC. The chain combines TRBV28 with TRBJ2-1, with D possibly being TRBD1 (5 bases). The V end lost 2 bases, the J end lost 1 base, and 9 bases lay between the germline ends. The germline gives CDR1 MDHEN, CDR2 SYDVKM. This CDR3 contains 15 residues.

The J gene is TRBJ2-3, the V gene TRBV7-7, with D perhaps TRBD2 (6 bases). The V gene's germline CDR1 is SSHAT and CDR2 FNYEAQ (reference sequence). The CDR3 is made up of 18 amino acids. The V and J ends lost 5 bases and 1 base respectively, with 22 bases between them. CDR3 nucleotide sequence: TGTGCCAGCAGCGCCCTCGTCGGGAGACCCCACCGCACAGATACGCAGTATTTT. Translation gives CASSALVGRPHRTDTQYF.